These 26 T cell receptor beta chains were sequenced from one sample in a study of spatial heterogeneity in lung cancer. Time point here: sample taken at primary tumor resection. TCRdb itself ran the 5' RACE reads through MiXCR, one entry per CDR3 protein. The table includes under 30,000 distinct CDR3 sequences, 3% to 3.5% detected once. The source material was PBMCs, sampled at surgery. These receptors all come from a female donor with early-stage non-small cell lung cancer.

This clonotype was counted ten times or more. The CDR3: CSARGPSWGPQHF. DNA for the CDR3: TGCAGTGCTAGAGGTCCCTCCTGGGGGCCCCAGCATTTT. The rearrangement links TRBV20-1 to TRBJ1-5; D gene uncertain. The germline CDR1 and CDR2 sequences are DFQATT and SNEGSKA (reference sequence). Trimming shortened V by 1 base and J by 9 bases, and 13 bases separated the two germline ends. The CDR3 covers 13 residues.

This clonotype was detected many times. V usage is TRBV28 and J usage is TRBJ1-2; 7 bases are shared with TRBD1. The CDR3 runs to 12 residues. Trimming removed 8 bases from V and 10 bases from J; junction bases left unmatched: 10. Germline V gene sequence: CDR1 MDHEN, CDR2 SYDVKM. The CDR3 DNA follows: TGTGCCAGCGAAGGGCCAGGGACAGCCTACACCTTC. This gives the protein CASEGPGTAYTF.

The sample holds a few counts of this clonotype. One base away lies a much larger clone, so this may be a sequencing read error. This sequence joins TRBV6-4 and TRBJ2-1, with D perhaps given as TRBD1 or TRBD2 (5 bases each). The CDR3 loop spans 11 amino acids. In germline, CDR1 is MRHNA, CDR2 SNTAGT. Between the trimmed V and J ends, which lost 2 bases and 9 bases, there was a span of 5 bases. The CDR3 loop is CASSDGGEQFF. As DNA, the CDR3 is TGTGCCAGCAGTGACGGGGGTGAGCAGTTCTTC.

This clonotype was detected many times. The CDR3 loop is CASSLLGEKLFF. The CDR3 nucleotides are TGTGCCAGCAGCTTGTTGGGAGAAAAACTGTTTTTT. The V gene is TRBV5-5, the J gene TRBJ1-4; D is undetermined. Germline V gene lookup returns CDR1 SGHKS and CDR2 YYEKEE (reference sequence). The V end lost 1 base, the J end lost 8 bases, and 6 bases lay between the germline ends. CDR3 length equals 12 residues.

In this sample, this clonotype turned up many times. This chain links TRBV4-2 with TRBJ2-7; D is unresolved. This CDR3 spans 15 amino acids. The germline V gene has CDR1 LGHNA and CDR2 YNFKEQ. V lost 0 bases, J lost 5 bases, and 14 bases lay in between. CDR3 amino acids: CASSQDAGTVDEQYF. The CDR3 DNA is TGTGCCAGCAGCCAAGATGCCGGCACAGTAGACGAGCAGTACTTC.

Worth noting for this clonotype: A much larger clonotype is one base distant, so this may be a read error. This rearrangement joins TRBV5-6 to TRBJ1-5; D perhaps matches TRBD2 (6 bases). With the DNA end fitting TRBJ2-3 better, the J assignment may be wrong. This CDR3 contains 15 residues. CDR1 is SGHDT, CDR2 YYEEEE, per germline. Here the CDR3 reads CASSLSTGRNQPQYF. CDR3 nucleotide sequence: TGTGCCAGCAGCTTGTCAACGGGGAGGAATCAGCCCCAGTATTTT.

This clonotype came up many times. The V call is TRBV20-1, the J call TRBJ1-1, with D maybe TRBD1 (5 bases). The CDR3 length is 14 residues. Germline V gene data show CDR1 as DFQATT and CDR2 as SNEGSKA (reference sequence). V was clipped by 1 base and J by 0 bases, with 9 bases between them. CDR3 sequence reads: CSARVRDLNTEAFF. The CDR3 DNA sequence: TGCAGTGCTAGAGTTAGGGACTTGAACACTGAAGCTTTCTTT.

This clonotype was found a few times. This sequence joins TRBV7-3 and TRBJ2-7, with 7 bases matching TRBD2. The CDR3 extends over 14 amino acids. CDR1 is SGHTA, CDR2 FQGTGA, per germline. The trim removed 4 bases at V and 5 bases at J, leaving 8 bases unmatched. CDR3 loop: CASSSTSDSNEQYF. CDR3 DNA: TGTGCCAGCAGCTCAACTAGCGATTCCAACGAGCAGTACTTC.

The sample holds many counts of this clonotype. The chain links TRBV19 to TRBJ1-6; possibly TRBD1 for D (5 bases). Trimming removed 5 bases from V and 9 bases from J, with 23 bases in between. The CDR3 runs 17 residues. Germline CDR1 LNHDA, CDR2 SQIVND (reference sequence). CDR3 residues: CASSFLPGPTRASPLHF. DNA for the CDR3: TGTGCCAGTAGTTTCTTGCCGGGTCCGACCAGGGCTTCACCCCTCCACTTT. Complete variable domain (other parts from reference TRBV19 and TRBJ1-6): DGGITQSPKYLFRKEGQNVTLSCEQNLNHDAMYWYRQDPGQGLRLIYYSQIVNDFQKGDIAEGYSVSREKKESFPLTVTSAQKNPTAFYLCASSFLPGPTRASPLHFGNGTRLTVT.

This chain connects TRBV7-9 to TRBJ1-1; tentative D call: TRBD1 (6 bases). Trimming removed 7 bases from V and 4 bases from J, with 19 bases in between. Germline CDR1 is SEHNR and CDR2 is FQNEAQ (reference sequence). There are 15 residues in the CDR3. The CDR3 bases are TGTGCCAGCATTCAGGGGAGGGGTATGGGCACTGAAGCTTTCTTT. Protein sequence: CASIQGRGMGTEAFF. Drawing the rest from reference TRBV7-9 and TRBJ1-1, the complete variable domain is DTGVSQNPRHKITKRGQNVTFRCDPISEHNRLYWYRQTLGQGPEFLTYFQNEAQLEKSRLLSDRFSAERPKGSFSTLEIQRTEQGDSAMYLCASIQGRGMGTEAFFGQGTRLTVV.

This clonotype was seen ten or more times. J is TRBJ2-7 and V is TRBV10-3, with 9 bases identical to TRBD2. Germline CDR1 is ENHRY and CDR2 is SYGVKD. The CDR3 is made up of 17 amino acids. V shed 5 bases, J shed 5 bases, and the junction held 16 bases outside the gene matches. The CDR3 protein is CAISYSSSGVGRDEQYF. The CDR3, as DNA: TGTGCCATCAGTTATTCCTCTAGCGGGGTAGGGCGGGACGAGCAGTACTTC.

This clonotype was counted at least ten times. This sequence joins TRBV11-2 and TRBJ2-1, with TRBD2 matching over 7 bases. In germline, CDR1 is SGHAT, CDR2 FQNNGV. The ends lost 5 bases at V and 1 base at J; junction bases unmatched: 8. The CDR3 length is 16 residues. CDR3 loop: CASSLQRDRSYNEQFF. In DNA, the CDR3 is TGTGCCAGCAGCCTCCAGCGGGATAGATCCTACAATGAGCAGTTCTTC.

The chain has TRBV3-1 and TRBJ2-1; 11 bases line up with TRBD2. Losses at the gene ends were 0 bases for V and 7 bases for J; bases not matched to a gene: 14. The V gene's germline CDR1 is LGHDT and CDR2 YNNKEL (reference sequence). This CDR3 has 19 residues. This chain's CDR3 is CASSQDPFVLAGGVNEQFF. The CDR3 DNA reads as TGTGCCAGCAGCCAAGACCCCTTTGTCCTAGCGGGAGGAGTGAATGAGCAGTTCTTC.

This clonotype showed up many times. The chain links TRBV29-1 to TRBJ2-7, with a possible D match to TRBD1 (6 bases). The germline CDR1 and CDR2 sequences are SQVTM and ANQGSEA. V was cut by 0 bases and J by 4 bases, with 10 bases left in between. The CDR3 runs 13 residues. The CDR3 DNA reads TGCAGCGTTGAAGAAGCAGGGGAATACGAGCAGTACTTC. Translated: CSVEEAGEYEQYF.

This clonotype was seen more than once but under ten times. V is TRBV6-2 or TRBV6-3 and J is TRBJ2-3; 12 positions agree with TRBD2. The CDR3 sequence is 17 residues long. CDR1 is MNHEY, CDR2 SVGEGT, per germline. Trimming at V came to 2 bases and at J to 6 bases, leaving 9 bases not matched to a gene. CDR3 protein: CASSYGRLAGEGDTQYF. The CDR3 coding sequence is TGTGCCAGCAGTTACGGAAGACTAGCGGGAGAGGGGGATACGCAGTATTTT.

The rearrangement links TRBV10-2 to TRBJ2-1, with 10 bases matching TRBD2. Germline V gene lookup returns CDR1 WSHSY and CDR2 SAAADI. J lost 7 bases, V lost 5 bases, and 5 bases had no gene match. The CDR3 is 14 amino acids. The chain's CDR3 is CASSLAGVINEQFF. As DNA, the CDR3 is TGCGCCAGCAGTCTAGCGGGAGTTATAAATGAGCAGTTCTTC.

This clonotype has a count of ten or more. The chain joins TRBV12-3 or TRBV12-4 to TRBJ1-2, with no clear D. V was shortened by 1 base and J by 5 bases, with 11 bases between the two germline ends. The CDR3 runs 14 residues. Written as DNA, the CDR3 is TGTGCCAGCAGTTTAGGAGCTATGGGATATGGCTACACCTTC. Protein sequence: CASSLGAMGYGYTF.

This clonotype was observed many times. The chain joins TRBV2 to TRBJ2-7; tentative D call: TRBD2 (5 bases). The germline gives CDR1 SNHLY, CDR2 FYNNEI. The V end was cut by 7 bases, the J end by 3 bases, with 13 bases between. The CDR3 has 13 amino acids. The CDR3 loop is CASKPPGNYEQYF. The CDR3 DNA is TGTGCCAGCAAACCCCCGGGGAACTACGAGCAGTACTTC.

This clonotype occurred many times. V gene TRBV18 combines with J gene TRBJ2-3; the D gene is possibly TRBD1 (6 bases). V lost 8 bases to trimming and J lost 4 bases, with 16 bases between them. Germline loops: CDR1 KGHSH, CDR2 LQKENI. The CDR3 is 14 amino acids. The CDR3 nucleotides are TGTGCCAGCACTGCAGGGGCCAGTTCAGATACGCAGTATTTT. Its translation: CASTAGASSDTQYF. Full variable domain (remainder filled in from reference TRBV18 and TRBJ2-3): NAGVMQNPRHLVRRRGQEARLRCSPMKGHSHVYWYRQLPEEGLKFMVYLQKENIIDESGMPKERFSAEFPKEGPSILRIQQVVRGDSAAYFCASTAGASSDTQYFGPGTRLTVL.

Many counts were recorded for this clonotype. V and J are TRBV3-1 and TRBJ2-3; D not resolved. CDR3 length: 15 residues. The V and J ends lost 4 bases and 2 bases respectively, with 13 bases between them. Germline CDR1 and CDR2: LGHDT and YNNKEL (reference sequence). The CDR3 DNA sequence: TGTGCCAGCAGCCGCCTAACCGGCCCCACAGATACGCAGTATTTT. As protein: CASSRLTGPTDTQYF.

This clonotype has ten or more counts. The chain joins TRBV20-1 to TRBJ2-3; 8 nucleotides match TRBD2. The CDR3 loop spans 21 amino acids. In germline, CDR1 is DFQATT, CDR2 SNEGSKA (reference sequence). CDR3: CSADIPILSGRGTTSTDTQYF. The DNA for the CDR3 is TGCAGCGCGGATATCCCAATATTATCCGGGAGGGGGACGACTAGCACAGATACGCAGTATTTT.

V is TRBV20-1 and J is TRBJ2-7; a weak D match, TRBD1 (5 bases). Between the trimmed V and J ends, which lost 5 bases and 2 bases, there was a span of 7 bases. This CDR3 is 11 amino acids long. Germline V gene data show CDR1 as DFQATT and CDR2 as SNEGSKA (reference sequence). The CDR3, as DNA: TGCAGTGCTGGACAAGCCTACGAGCAGTACTTC. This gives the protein CSAGQAYEQYF.

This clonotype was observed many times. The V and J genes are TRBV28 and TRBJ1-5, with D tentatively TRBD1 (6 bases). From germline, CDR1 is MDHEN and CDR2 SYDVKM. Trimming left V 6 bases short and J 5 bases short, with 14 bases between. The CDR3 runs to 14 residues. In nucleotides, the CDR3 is TGTGCCAGCAGAGAAGGGGGTAGACATCAGCCCCAGCATTTT. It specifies CASREGGRHQPQHF.

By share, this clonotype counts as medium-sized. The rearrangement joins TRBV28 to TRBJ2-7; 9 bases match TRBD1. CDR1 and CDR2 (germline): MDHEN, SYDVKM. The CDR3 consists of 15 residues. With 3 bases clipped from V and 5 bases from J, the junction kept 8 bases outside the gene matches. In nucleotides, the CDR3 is TGTGCCAGCAGTTTTGTTGTGGACAGGGGAAACGAGCAGTACTTC. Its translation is CASSFVVDRGNEQYF.

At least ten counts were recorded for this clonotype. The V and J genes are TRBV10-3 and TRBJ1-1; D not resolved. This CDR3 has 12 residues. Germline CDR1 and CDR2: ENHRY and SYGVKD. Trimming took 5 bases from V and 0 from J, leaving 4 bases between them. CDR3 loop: CAISSLNTEAFF. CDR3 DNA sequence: TGTGCCATCAGTAGTTTGAACACTGAAGCTTTCTTT.

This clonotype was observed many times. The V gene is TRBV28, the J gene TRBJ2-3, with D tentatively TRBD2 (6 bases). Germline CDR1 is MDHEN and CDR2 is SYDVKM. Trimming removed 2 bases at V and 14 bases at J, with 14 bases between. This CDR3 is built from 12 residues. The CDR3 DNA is TGTGCCAGCAGTTTAAACGGCGGGGCAAGGTATTTT. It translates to CASSLNGGARYF.